The T cell receptor (beta chain) described here comes from a study of shared clonotypes between healthy human individuals. Trimming took 2 bases from V and 9 from J, leaving 10 bases between them. The CDR3 totals 11 residues. The germline CDR1 and CDR2 sequences are SQVTM and ANQGSEA. The naive CD8 subset, CD45RO-negative cells positively selected for CCR7, excluded terminally differentiated effector memory CD45RA+ cells. This clone was recorded only once. Its antigen is undetermined. Data came from immunoSEQ multiplex PCR; TCRdb stores just in-frame clones and leaves some out. This table has around 600,000 clones, 95% to 98% appearing once. Overall study results and limits: Clonotypes shared by all four donors outscored non-shared clonotypes in generation probability.

The source is a man aged 25-45 years in good health. The material sequenced was naive CD8+ T cells sorted from blood. V is TRBV29-1 and J is TRBJ1-2; maybe TRBD1 (5 bases). The chain's CDR3 is CSVESQGSYTF. The DNA for the CDR3 is TGCAGCGTTGAATCCCAGGGAAGCTACACCTTC.